The present T cell receptor beta chain was sequenced within a study of blood T cells in healthy people across ages. Overall study context: About one barcoded TCR beta cDNA was captured per two T cells. Study-wide points: Across the age range, TCR beta diversity per million T cells fell in a roughly linear way.

Total RNA, at least 6 micrograms per sample, was extracted from PBMCs. Germline loops: CDR1 DFQATT, CDR2 SNEGSKA (reference sequence). There are 14 residues in the CDR3. J lost 6 bases, V lost 6 bases, and 8 bases had no gene match. In the case of this clonotype: As yet, its antigen is unknown.

The second PCR ran about 6 to 11 cycles with a sample-barcoded 5' primer and J-beta primers. TCRdb analysed the 5' RACE reads with MiXCR anew, one entry per CDR3 protein. This table holds about 640,000 distinct CDR3 sequences, 45% to 65% found once. This chain uses TRBV20-1 with TRBJ2-1; 10 bases match TRBD2. The source is a man aged 55 to 70 in good health. Sequencing was done on a sample of blood. The CDR3 nucleotides read TGCAGTGCAGCCCCGGGACTAGCGAGCAATGAGCAGTTCTTC. It codes for CSAAPGLASNEQFF.